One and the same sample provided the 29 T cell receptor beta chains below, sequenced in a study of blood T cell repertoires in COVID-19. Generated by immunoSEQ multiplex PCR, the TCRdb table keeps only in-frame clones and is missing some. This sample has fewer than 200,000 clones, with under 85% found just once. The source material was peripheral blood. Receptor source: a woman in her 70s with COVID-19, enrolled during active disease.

The CDR3 loop reads CAWSNRGNYGYTF. The DNA for the CDR3 is TGTGCCTGGAGTAACAGGGGGAACTATGGCTACACCTTC. J is TRBJ1-2 and V is TRBV30, with 8 bases matching TRBD1. Germline V gene data show CDR1 as GTSNPN and CDR2 as SVGIG (reference sequence). V trimming: 2 bases; J trimming: 2 bases; junction bases outside the gene matches: 1. CDR3 size: 13 residues.

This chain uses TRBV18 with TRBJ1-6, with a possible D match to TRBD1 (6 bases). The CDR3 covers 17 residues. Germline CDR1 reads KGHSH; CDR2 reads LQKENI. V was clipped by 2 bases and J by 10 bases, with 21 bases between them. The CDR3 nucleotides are TGTGCCAGCTCACCAAGTGCAGGGGTAGTAGGGAGATCACCCCTCCACTTT. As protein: CASSPSAGVVGRSPLHF.

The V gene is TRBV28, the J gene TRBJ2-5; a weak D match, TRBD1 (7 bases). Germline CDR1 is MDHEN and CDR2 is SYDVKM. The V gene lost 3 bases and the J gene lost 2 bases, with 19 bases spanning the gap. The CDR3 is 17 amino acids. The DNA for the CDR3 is TGTGCCAGCAGTTTTGTTCAGGGGGGCCCTGGACAAGAGACCCAGTACTTC. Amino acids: CASSFVQGGPGQETQYF.

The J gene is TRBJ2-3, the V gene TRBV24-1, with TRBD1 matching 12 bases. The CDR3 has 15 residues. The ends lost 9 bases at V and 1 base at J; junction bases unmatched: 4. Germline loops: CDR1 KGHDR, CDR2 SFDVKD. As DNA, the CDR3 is TGTGCCACCGGCGGGACAGGGGGCCGCACAGATACGCAGTATTTT. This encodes CATGGTGGRTDTQYF.

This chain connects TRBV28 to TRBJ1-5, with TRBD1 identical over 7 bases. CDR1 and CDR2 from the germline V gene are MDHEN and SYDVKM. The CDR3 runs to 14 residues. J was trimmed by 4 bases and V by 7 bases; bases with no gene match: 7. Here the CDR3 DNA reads TGTGCCAGCACCGACAGGGCTAATAATCAGCCCCAGCATTTT. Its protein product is CASTDRANNQPQHF.

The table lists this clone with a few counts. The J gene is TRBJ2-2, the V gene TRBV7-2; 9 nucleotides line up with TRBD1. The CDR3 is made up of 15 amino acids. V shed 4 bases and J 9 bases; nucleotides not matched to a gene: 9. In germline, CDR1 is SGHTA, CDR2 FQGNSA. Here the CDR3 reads CASSSGTGGAWELFF. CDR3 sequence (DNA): TGTGCCAGCAGCTCCGGAACAGGGGGCGCCTGGGAGCTGTTTTTT.

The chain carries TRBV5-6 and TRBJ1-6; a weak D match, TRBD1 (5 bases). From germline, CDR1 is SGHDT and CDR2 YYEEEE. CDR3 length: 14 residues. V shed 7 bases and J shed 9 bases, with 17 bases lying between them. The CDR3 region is CASSRDAGGSPLHF. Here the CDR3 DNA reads TGTGCCAGCTCCCGGGACGCCGGGGGTTCACCCCTCCACTTT.

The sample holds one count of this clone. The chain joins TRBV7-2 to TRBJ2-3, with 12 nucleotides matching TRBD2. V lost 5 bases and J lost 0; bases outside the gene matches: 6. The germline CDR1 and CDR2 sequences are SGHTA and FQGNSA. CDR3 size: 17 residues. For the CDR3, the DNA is TGTGCCAGCAGCCTGGTGGGGACTAGCGGGAGCACAGATACGCAGTATTTT. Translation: CASSLVGTSGSTDTQYF.

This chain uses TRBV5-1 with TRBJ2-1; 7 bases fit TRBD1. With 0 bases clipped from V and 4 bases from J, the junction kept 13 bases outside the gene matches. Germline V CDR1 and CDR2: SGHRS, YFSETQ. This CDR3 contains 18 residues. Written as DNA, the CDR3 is TGCGCCAGCAGCTTGGATAACCGGGACAGCCAGCCTTACAATGAGCAGTTCTTC. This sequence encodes CASSLDNRDSQPYNEQFF. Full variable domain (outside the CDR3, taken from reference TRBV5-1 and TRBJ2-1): KAGVTQTPRYLIKTRGQQVTLSCSPISGHRSVSWYQQTPGQGLQFLFEYFSETQRNKGNFPGRFSGRQFSNSRSEMNVSTLELGDSALYLCASSLDNRDSQPYNEQFFGPGTRLTVL.

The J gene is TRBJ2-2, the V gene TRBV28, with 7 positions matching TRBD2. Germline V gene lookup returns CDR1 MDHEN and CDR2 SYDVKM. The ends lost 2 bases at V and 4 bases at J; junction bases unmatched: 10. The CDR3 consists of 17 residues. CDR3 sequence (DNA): TGTGCCAGCAGTTTACACTCCGCGGGAGTTGGCACCGGGGAGCTGTTTTTT. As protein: CASSLHSAGVGTGELFF.

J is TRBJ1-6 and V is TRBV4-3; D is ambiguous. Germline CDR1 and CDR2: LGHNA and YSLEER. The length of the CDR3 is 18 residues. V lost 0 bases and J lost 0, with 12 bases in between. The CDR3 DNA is TGCGCCAGCAGCCAAGAGACCCCTAGGAGCTCCTATAATTCACCCCTCCACTTT. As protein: CASSQETPRSSYNSPLHF.

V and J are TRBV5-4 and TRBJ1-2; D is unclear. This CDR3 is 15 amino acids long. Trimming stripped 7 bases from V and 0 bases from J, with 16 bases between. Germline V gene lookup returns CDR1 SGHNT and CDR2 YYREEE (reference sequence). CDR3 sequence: CASEDRGETNYGYTF. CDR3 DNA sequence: TGTGCCAGCGAGGATCGTGGGGAGACTAACTATGGCTACACCTTC.

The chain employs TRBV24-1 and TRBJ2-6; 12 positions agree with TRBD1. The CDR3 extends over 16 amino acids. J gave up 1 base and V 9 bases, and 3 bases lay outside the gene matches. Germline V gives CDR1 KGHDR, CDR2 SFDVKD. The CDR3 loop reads CATGTGGVSGANVLTF. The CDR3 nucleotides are TGTGCCACCGGGACAGGGGGCGTATCTGGGGCCAACGTCCTGACTTTC.

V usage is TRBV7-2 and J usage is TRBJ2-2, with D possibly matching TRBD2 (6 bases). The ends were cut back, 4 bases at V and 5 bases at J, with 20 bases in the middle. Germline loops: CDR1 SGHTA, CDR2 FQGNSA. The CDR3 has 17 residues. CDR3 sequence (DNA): TGTGCCAGCAGCTCCCAAGCCGGGAGTGTAGGAACCGGGGAGCTGTTTTTT. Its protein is CASSSQAGSVGTGELFF.

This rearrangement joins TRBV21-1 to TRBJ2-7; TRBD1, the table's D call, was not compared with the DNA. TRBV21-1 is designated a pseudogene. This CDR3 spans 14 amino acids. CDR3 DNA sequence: TGTGCCAGCAGCACTCTGACAGGTTCCTACGAGCAGTACTTC. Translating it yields CASSTLTGSYEQYF.

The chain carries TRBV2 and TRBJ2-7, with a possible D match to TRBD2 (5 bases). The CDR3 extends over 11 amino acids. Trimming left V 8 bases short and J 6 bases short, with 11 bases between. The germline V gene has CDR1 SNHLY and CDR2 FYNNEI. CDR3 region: CASATRSEQYF. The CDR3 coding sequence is TGTGCCAGCGCAACTAGGTCCGAGCAGTACTTC. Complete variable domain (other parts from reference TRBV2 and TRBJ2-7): EPEVTQTPSHQVTQMGQEVILRCVPISNHLYFYWYRQILGQKVEFLVSFYNNEISEKSEIFDDQFSVERPDGSNFTLKIRSTKLEDSAMYFCASATRSEQYFGPGTRLTVT.

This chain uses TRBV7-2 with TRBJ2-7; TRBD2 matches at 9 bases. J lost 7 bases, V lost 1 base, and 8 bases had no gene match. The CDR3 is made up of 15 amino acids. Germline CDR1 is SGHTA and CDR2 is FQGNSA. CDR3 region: CASSLGGRAWREQYF. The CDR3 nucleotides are TGTGCCAGCAGCTTAGGCGGGAGGGCCTGGCGAGAGCAGTACTTC. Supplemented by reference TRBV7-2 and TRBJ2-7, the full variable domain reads GAGVSQSPSNKVTEKGKDVELRCDPISGHTALYWYRQSLGQGLEFLIYFQGNSAPDKSGLPSDRFSAERTGGSVSTLTIQRTQQEDSAVYLCASSLGGRAWREQYFGPGTRLTVT.

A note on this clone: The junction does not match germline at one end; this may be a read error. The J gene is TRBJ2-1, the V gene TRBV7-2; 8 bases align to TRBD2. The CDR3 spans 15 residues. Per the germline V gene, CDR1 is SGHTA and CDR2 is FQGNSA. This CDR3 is CASSLERERRNEQFF. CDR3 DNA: TGTGCCAGCAGTTTAGAGCGGGAGCGGCGGAATGAGCAGTTCTTC.

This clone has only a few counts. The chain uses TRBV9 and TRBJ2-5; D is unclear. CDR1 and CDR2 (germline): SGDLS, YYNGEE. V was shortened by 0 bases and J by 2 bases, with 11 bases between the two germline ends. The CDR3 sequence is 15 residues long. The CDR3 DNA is TGTGCCAGCAGCGTAGGTCCCCTTACTCAAGAGACCCAGTACTTC. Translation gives CASSVGPLTQETQYF.

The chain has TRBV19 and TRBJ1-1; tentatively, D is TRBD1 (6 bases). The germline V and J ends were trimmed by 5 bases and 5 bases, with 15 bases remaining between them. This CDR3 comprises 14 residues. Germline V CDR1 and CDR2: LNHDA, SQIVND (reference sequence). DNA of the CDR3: TGTGCCAGTAGTGCCGCGGGGGGCAGAACTGAAGCTTTCTTT. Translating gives CASSAAGGRTEAFF. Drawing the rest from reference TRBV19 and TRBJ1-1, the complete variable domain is DGGITQSPKYLFRKEGQNVTLSCEQNLNHDAMYWYRQDPGQGLRLIYYSQIVNDFQKGDIAEGYSVSREKKESFPLTVTSAQKNPTAFYLCASSAAGGRTEAFFGQGTRLTVV.

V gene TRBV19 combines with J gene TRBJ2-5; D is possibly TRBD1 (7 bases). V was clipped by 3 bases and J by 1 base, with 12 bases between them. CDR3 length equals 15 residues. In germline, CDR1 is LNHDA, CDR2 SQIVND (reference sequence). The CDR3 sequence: CASSIGGTAQETQYF. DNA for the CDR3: TGTGCCAGTAGTATTGGGGGGACAGCCCAAGAGACCCAGTACTTC.

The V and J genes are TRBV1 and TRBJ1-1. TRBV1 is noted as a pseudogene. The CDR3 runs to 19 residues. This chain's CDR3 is CTSSQDQWTVISVNTEAFF. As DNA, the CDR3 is TGCACCAGCAGCCAAGATCAGTGGACTGTAATATCAGTGAACACTGAAGCTTTCTTT.

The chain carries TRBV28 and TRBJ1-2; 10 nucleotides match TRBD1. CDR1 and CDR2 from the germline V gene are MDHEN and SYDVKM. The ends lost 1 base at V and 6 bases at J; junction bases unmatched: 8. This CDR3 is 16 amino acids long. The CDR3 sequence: CASSLLAATGGNGYTF. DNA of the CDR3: TGTGCCAGCAGTTTATTAGCAGCGACAGGGGGCAATGGCTACACCTTC.

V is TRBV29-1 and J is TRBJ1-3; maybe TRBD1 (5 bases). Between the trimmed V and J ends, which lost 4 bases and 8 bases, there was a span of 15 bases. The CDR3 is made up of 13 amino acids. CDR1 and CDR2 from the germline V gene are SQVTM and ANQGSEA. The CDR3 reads CSVVTPGSHTIYF. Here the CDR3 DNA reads TGCAGCGTTGTAACGCCAGGGTCGCACACCATATATTTT.

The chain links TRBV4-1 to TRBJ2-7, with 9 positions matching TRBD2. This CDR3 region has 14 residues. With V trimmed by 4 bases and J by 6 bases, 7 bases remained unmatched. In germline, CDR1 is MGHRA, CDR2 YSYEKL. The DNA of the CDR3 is TGCGCCAGCAGCCGCATGGGACTAGCCAGCGAGCAGTACTTC. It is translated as CASSRMGLASEQYF.

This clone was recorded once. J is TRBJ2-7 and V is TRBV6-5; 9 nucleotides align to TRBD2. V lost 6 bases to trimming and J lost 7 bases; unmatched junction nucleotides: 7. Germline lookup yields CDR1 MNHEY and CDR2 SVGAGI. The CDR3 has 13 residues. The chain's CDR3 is CASSTAGGWEQYF. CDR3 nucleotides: TGTGCCAGCAGCACAGCGGGAGGTTGGGAGCAGTACTTC.

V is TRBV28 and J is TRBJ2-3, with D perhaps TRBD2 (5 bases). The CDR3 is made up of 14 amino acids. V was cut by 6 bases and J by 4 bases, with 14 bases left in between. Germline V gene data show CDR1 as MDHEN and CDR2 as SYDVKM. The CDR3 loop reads CASSSSSGPDTQYF. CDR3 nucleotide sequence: TGTGCCAGCAGCTCATCGAGCGGCCCAGATACGCAGTATTTT.

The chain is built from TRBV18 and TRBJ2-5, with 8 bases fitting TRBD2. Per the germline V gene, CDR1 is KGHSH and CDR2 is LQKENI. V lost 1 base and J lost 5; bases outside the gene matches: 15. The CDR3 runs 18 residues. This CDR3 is CASSPQVYPGGVQETQYF. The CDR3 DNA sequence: TGTGCCAGCTCACCACAGGTCTATCCGGGAGGGGTCCAGGAGACCCAGTACTTC.

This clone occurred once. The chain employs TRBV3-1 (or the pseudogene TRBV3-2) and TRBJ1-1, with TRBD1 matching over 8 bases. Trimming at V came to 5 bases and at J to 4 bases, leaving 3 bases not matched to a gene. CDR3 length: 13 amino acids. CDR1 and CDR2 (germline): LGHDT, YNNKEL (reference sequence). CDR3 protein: CASSLTGGTEAFF. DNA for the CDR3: TGTGCCAGCAGCTTAACAGGGGGCACTGAAGCTTTCTTT.